This T cell receptor beta chain was identified in a study of human T cells and chemical hapten exposure. Regarding the study as a whole: No change in TCRs above 1 in 1000 frequency was produced by DPC sensitization.

Individual cDNA molecules had unique molecular identifiers attached to them by the library. TCRdb re-called the 5' RACE reads through MiXCR, storing one row per CDR3 protein. The table records around 140,000 distinct CDR3 sequences, 3.5% to 5% of them present only once. Whole blood that had not been fractionated was the source of extracted total RNA. On this clonotype itself: Antigen: not known.

The CDR3 extends over 14 amino acids. Germline CDR1 is MNHNS and CDR2 is SASEGT. Trimming cost V 5 bases and J 6 bases; bases outside gene matches: 6. The chain employs TRBV6-1 and TRBJ1-4, with 7 bases matching TRBD1. The sequence derives from a female donor in good health. CDR3 in DNA: TGTGCCAGCAGTCCGACAGGGTTGGATGAAAAACTGTTTTTT. This codes for CASSPTGLDEKLFF.